The T cell receptor beta chain under discussion was sequenced for a study of neurological immune-mediated disorders. This clonotype was found many times. Each TCR transcript was tagged with a 10-nucleotide random UMI during 5'RACE. TCRdb independently ran MiXCR on the 5' RACE reads; one entry per CDR3 protein. The data hold about 71,000 distinct CDR3 sequences, with 9.5% to 13% observed a single time. Time point noted: longitudinal time-point 1 (baseline). The sequence was obtained from a man younger than 40 in good health. The specimen was PBMCs.

The CDR3 spells CASKDTGSGNTIYF. CDR3 DNA: TGTGCCAGCAAGGATACAGGGAGCGGAAACACCATATATTTT. The chain carries TRBV25-1 and TRBJ1-3, with TRBD1 as a possible D gene (6 bases). V lost 7 bases and J 4 bases, leaving 14 bases between the germline ends. The CDR3 runs to 14 residues. In germline, CDR1 is MGHDK, CDR2 SYGVNS.